A selection of T cell receptor beta chains follows, all from one sample in a study of Graves' ophthalmopathy and Graves' hyperthyroidism. Via MiXCR, TCRdb re-called the multiplex PCR reads, giving one row per CDR3 protein. The table includes 660,000 or so distinct CDR3 sequences, roughly two fifths detected once. Sequences were obtained from peripheral blood. The receptors originated from an adult man with Graves' ophthalmopathy. The CDR3 runs from the conserved cysteine through the conserved F or W. The D gene is left open where the match is weak. The listing skips clone size in some rows; elsewhere it reads once, few, many or a size class.

abundance	d_gene	v_gene	j_gene	CDR3nt	CDR3aa
many	.	TRBV12-3/TRBV12-4	TRBJ2-2	TGTGCCAGCAGTTTCTTAGGGTCATTCGGGGAGCTGTTTTTT	CASSFLGSFGELFF
many	.	TRBV25-1	TRBJ2-3	TGTGCCAGCAGTGAATGGGGGACACACACAGATACGCAGTATTTT	CASSEWGTHTDTQYF
few	.	TRBV12-3/TRBV12-4	TRBJ1-5	TGTGCCAGCGCCCGGTATAGCAATCAGCCCCAGCATTTT	CASARYSNQPQHF
.	.	TRBV4-1	TRBJ1-5	TGCGCCAGCAGCCACAAAAAGCGGCAGGGGCTTAATCAGCCCCAGCATTTT	CASSHKKRQGLNQPQHF
many	.	TRBV6-5	TRBJ1-5	TGTGCCAGCAGTGAGACGGACGGAGGCAATCAGCCCCAGCATTTT	CASSETDGGNQPQHF
many	TRBD1	TRBV10-2	TRBJ1-2	TGCGCCAGCAGTGAGAAAGGGACAGGGAACTATGGCTACACCTTC	CASSEKGTGNYGYTF
many	TRBD1	TRBV10-3	TRBJ1-5	TGTGCCATCAGTGAGGTCAGGGGGACAGGGAAATCGGACAGCAATCAGCCCCAGCATTTT	CAISEVRGTGKSDSNQPQHF
.	.	TRBV6-1	TRBJ1-1	TGTGCCAGCAGTGGAGGGCGGAACACTGAAGCTTTCTTT	CASSGGRNTEAFF
many	TRBD2	TRBV2	TRBJ2-7	TGTGCCAGCAGGGGACTAGCGGGACTGTACGAGCAGTACTTC	CASRGLAGLYEQYF
many	TRBD1	TRBV5-1	TRBJ2-7	TGCGCCAGCAGCTTGGGGGCCTGGACAGGACTCGAGCAGTACTTC	CASSLGAWTGLEQYF
many	TRBD1	TRBV12-3/TRBV12-4	TRBJ2-5	TGTGCCAGCAGTCCTGGGACAGGGGTAGAGACCCAGTACTTC	CASSPGTGVETQYF
many	.	TRBV10-3	TRBJ1-1	TGTGCCATCAGTACAGGGCTGAACACTGAAGCTTTCTTT	CAISTGLNTEAFF
once	.	TRBV30	TRBJ1-3	TGTGCCTGGGACAGGAGCTCTGGAAACACCATATATTTT	CAWDRSSGNTIYF
many	.	TRBV29-1	TRBJ1-2	TGCAGCGGGTGGGCCGGTTCTAACTATGGCTACACCTTC	CSGWAGSNYGYTF
many	.	TRBV29-1	TRBJ1-2	TGCAGCGTTGAAGATCCGGGGGCAGGAGGCTACACCTTC	CSVEDPGAGGYTF
.	.	TRBV7-9	TRBJ2-6	TGTGCCAGCAGCCCCCAAGTCCGCTCTGGGGCCAACGTCCTGACTTTC	CASSPQVRSGANVLTF
once	.	TRBV25-1	TRBJ1-4	TGTGCCAGCAGTGAATACCAGGGCGATGAAAAACTGTTTTTT	CASSEYQGDEKLFF
.	TRBD1	TRBV6-2/TRBV6-3	TRBJ2-7	TGTGCCAGCAAACAGGGACAGGGCTCCTACGAGCAGTACTTC	CASKQGQGSYEQYF
few	.	TRBV5-5	TRBJ2-7	TGTGCCAGCAGCTTGACGAAAGAGCAGTACTTC	CASSLTKEQYF
.	TRBD1	TRBV12-5	TRBJ1-6	TGTGCTAGTGGTTTGGTAGTTGACAGGGGTATTTCACCCCTCCACTTT	CASGLVVDRGISPLHF
few	TRBD1	TRBV5-1	TRBJ2-5	TGCGCCAGCAGCGGGACAGGGGGGCCCCAAGAGACCCAGTACTTC	CASSGTGGPQETQYF
few	.	TRBV20-1	TRBJ2-2	TGCAGTGCTAGAGTGGAAGGGACCGGGGAGCTGTTTTTT	CSARVEGTGELFF
.	.	TRBV29-1	TRBJ1-5	TGCAGCTTGGAGGGCGCGAATCAGCCCCAGCATTTT	CSLEGANQPQHF
few	.	TRBV27	TRBJ1-6	TGTGCCAGCAGTTTGGGGTTTGATAATTCACCCCTCCACTTT	CASSLGFDNSPLHF
many	.	TRBV10-2	TRBJ1-5	TGCGCCAGCATGAAGGTCCGCAATCAGCCCCAGCATTTT	CASMKVRNQPQHF
few	.	TRBV25-1	TRBJ2-4	TGTGCCAGCAGTGACTCATACGGCGGCAAAAACATTCAGTACTTC	CASSDSYGGKNIQYF
many	.	TRBV7-9	TRBJ2-2	TGTGCCAGCAGAATTAACACCGGGGAGCTGTTTTTT	CASRINTGELFF